Sequencing of this T cell receptor (beta chain) was carried out in a study of identical twins. Addition of a universal primer site occurred through template switching, and cDNA carried unique molecular identifiers. In TCRdb, the 5' RACE reads were re-called with MiXCR into one record per CDR3 protein. Among hundreds of thousands of distinct CDR3 sequences listed, roughly 18% were seen once. The V gene's germline CDR1 is SGHDT and CDR2 YYEEEE. The V end lost 0 bases, the J end lost 10 bases, and 11 bases lay between the germline ends. This CDR3 has 13 residues. This clonotype was seen a handful of times. The same sample was also studied in work on T cells expressing NK-cell markers. That report adds: Of the CD8+ T cell pool in about 6 donors, about 1.0-8% was accounted for by dominant NKG2C+ clonotypes.

This clonotype originated in a woman aged 18 to 35 in good health. The sequenced sample consisted of PBMCs. V usage is TRBV5-6 and J usage is TRBJ2-1; D remains ambiguous. The CDR3 DNA follows: TGTGCCAGCAGCTTGGTTGATTTATGGGAGCAGTTCTTC. This translates into CASSLVDLWEQFF.